The rows below give T cell receptor beta chains drawn from one sample of a study of CD8 T cells in ankylosing spondylitis. TCRdb recomputed calls from the 5' RACE reads with MiXCR, one row per CDR3 protein. This sample has roughly 400,000 distinct CDR3 sequences, with approximately 20% found just once. Sequenced sample: blood, either unsorted or a sorted T cell fraction (not recorded which). Receptors originate from a male donor with ankylosing spondylitis. Each CDR3 is given with its conserved first and last residue. The order of the fields is clone size, J gene, V gene, D gene, CDR3 protein, CDR3 DNA. D genes are given only for firm matches. Part of the rows lack a size; the others show once, few, many or a class for expanded clones.

size: .; J: TRBJ2-1; V: TRBV12-3/TRBV12-4; D: TRBD2; CDR3: CASSLGLAGGYFF; DNA: TGTGCCAGCAGTTTGGGCCTAGCGGGAGGATATTTCTTC
size: .; J: TRBJ2-1; V: TRBV2; D: TRBD2; CDR3: CASSEARLAGFNEQFF; DNA: TGTGCCAGCAGTGAAGCGCGGCTAGCGGGCTTCAATGAGCAGTTCTTC
size: few; J: TRBJ1-4; V: TRBV20-1; D: .; CDR3: CSAMGQTNEKLFF; DNA: TGCAGTGCTATGGGACAAACTAATGAAAAACTGTTTTTT
size: few; J: TRBJ2-1; V: TRBV9; D: TRBD2; CDR3: CASSRLAGGTYNEQFF; DNA: TGTGCCAGCAGCCGATTAGCGGGAGGTACTTACAATGAGCAGTTCTTC
size: few; J: TRBJ2-7; V: TRBV7-9; D: .; CDR3: CASSSSAGGSYEQYF; DNA: TGTGCCAGCAGTTCGAGCGCCGGAGGGTCCTACGAGCAGTACTTC
size: few; J: TRBJ1-5; V: TRBV4-2; D: .; CDR3: CASSLTGKSDQPQHF; DNA: TGTGCCAGCAGCCTAACAGGGAAAAGTGATCAGCCCCAGCATTTT
size: few; J: TRBJ2-1; V: TRBV12-3/TRBV12-4; D: .; CDR3: CASSGSSVHYNEQFF; DNA: TGTGCCAGCAGTGGGAGTAGCGTACACTACAATGAGCAGTTCTTC
size: few; J: TRBJ2-7; V: TRBV20-1; D: .; CDR3: CSASQDPGSYEQYF; DNA: TGCAGTGCGAGCCAAGACCCGGGCTCCTACGAGCAGTACTTC
size: few; J: TRBJ2-1; V: TRBV20-1; D: .; CDR3: CSAAGTAPREQFF; DNA: TGCAGTGCTGCCGGGACTGCGCCTCGGGAGCAGTTCTTC
size: few; J: TRBJ1-1; V: TRBV19; D: .; CDR3: CASSMGSATEAFF; DNA: TGTGCCAGTAGTATGGGTTCAGCCACTGAAGCTTTCTTT
size: .; J: TRBJ1-1; V: TRBV10-3; D: .; CDR3: CAISARAERSSTEAFF; DNA: TGTGCCATCAGTGCACGGGCCGAGCGTTCGTCCACTGAAGCTTTCTTT
size: few; J: TRBJ2-7; V: TRBV12-3/TRBV12-4; D: .; CDR3: CASSTTRTASYEQYF; DNA: TGTGCCAGCAGTACTACGAGGACAGCCTCCTACGAGCAGTACTTC
size: few; J: TRBJ2-7; V: TRBV6-5; D: .; CDR3: CASSYNRDNYEQYF; DNA: TGTGCCAGCAGTTACAACAGGGATAACTACGAGCAGTACTTC
size: .; J: TRBJ2-1; V: TRBV7-9; D: .; CDR3: CASSLDGGPHEQFF; DNA: TGTGCCAGCAGCTTAGATGGGGGGCCCCATGAGCAGTTCTTC
size: few; J: TRBJ2-2; V: TRBV6-1; D: TRBD2; CDR3: CASTSPGGSGELFF; DNA: TGTGCCAGCACCTCCCCCGGGGGGTCCGGGGAGCTGTTTTTT
size: .; J: TRBJ2-3; V: TRBV7-9; D: .; CDR3: CASSAGTIVSDTQYF; DNA: TGTGCCAGCAGCGCCGGGACAATCGTCTCAGATACGCAGTATTTT
size: .; J: TRBJ2-1; V: TRBV7-2; D: TRBD1; CDR3: CASSTRTGVPNEQFF; DNA: TGTGCCAGCAGCACGAGGACAGGGGTCCCCAATGAGCAGTTCTTC
size: few; J: TRBJ2-1; V: TRBV6-5; D: TRBD2; CDR3: CASSYRSSGRGYNEQFF; DNA: TGTGCCAGCAGCTACCGTTCTAGCGGGAGGGGGTACAATGAGCAGTTCTTC
size: few; J: TRBJ1-5; V: TRBV2; D: TRBD1; CDR3: CASSRQGTQPQHF; DNA: TGTGCCAGCAGTCGACAGGGGACCCAGCCCCAGCATTTT
size: .; J: TRBJ1-1; V: TRBV6-4; D: TRBD1; CDR3: CASSDHRGGEAFF; DNA: TGTGCCAGCAGTGACCACAGGGGTGGTGAAGCTTTCTTT
size: few; J: TRBJ2-4; V: TRBV29-1; D: TRBD2; CDR3: CSVEVGTRDIQYF; DNA: TGCAGCGTTGAAGTTGGGACTAGGGACATTCAGTACTTC
size: .; J: TRBJ1-2; V: TRBV6-5; D: .; CDR3: CASSGGYRGYTF; DNA: TGTGCCAGCAGTGGGGGTTATCGAGGCTACACCTTC
size: once; J: TRBJ1-1; V: TRBV9; D: .; CDR3: CASSVTAMNTEAFF; DNA: TGTGCCAGCAGCGTGACAGCCATGAACACTGAAGCTTTCTTT
size: .; J: TRBJ2-4; V: TRBV14; D: TRBD2; CDR3: CASSQTSGRYIQYF; DNA: TGTGCCAGCAGCCAGACTAGCGGGAGGTACATTCAGTACTTC
size: .; J: TRBJ1-3; V: TRBV28; D: .; CDR3: CASSFSSGRGNTIYF; DNA: TGTGCCAGCAGTTTCTCAAGCGGGCGCGGAAACACCATATATTTT
size: few; J: TRBJ2-2; V: TRBV3-1; D: .; CDR3: CASRSLAGELFF; DNA: TGTGCCAGCCGGAGTTTAGCCGGGGAGCTGTTTTTT
size: few; J: TRBJ2-1; V: TRBV11-3; D: TRBD1; CDR3: CASSTGQRRYNEQFF; DNA: TGTGCCAGCAGTACGGGACAGAGAAGATACAATGAGCAGTTCTTC
size: .; J: TRBJ2-7; V: TRBV29-1; D: TRBD2; CDR3: CSVDSGGRTGQYF; DNA: TGCAGCGTTGACTCGGGCGGGAGAACTGGGCAGTACTTC
size: .; J: TRBJ2-7; V: TRBV6-5; D: .; CDR3: CASTHGYEQYF; DNA: TGTGCCAGCACCCATGGCTACGAGCAGTACTTC
size: few; J: TRBJ2-1; V: TRBV14; D: .; CDR3: CASSRFGGPRFADNEQFF; DNA: TGTGCCAGCAGCAGGTTCGGAGGGCCCAGGTTTGCGGACAATGAGCAGTTCTTC
size: few; J: TRBJ2-1; V: TRBV28; D: TRBD2; CDR3: CASSLLSGGLFYEQFF; DNA: TGTGCCAGCAGTTTATTGTCGGGAGGGTTGTTTTACGAGCAGTTCTTC
size: .; J: TRBJ2-2; V: TRBV7-6; D: TRBD2; CDR3: CASSVPTAGGYTGELFF; DNA: TGTGCCAGCAGCGTCCCTACAGCGGGAGGATACACCGGGGAGCTGTTTTTT
size: .; J: TRBJ2-4; V: TRBV5-6; D: .; CDR3: CASSAQGGVGSKNIQYF; DNA: TGTGCCAGCAGCGCCCAAGGGGGGGTTGGATCCAAAAACATTCAGTACTTC
size: few; J: TRBJ2-2; V: TRBV29-1; D: .; CDR3: CSVGDYSNTGELFF; DNA: TGCAGCGTTGGAGATTATTCTAACACCGGGGAGCTGTTTTTT
size: few; J: TRBJ1-3; V: TRBV28; D: .; CDR3: CASSSQPAFSGNTIYF; DNA: TGTGCCAGCAGTTCCCAACCAGCCTTCTCTGGAAACACCATATATTTT
size: few; J: TRBJ2-7; V: TRBV28; D: TRBD1; CDR3: CASSSTGEYEQYF; DNA: TGTGCCAGCAGTTCTACAGGGGAATACGAGCAGTACTTC
size: many; J: TRBJ2-1; V: TRBV11-2; D: TRBD2; CDR3: CASSLSRGTSGNYNEQFF; DNA: TGTGCCAGCAGCTTAAGCAGGGGGACTAGCGGGAACTACAATGAGCAGTTCTTC
size: .; J: TRBJ2-1; V: TRBV19; D: .; CDR3: CASTSWGKSSYNEQFF; DNA: TGTGCCAGTACCTCGTGGGGGAAGAGCTCCTACAATGAGCAGTTCTTC
size: few; J: TRBJ1-1; V: TRBV5-4; D: .; CDR3: CASSSNRFSEAFF; DNA: TGTGCCAGCAGCTCCAATAGGTTTAGCGAAGCTTTCTTT
size: .; J: TRBJ1-1; V: TRBV10-3; D: .; CDR3: CAISDFLSGGSKNTEAFF; DNA: TGTGCCATCAGTGACTTCTTGTCGGGGGGCTCGAAGAACACTGAAGCTTTCTTT
size: .; J: TRBJ2-7; V: TRBV5-4; D: .; CDR3: CASSLSSGSSYEQYF; DNA: TGTGCCAGCAGCTTGTCATCGGGCAGCTCCTACGAGCAGTACTTC
size: .; J: TRBJ1-1; V: TRBV5-1; D: .; CDR3: CASSLVVSGNTEAFF; DNA: TGCGCCAGCAGCCTGGTCGTTAGCGGAAACACTGAAGCTTTCTTT
size: .; J: TRBJ2-1; V: TRBV29-1; D: .; CDR3: CSVASAWGEQFF; DNA: TGCAGCGTTGCCTCCGCCTGGGGTGAGCAGTTCTTC
size: .; J: TRBJ2-2; V: TRBV12-3/TRBV12-4; D: .; CDR3: CASSFTGHGELFF; DNA: TGTGCCAGCAGCTTTACTGGGCACGGGGAGCTGTTTTTT
size: few; J: TRBJ2-7; V: TRBV7-2; D: TRBD2; CDR3: CASSFSGGYYEQYF; DNA: TGTGCCAGCAGCTTTAGCGGGGGGTACTACGAGCAGTACTTC
size: .; J: TRBJ1-1; V: TRBV18; D: .; CDR3: CASSERQTEAFF; DNA: TGTGCCAGCTCCGAACGGCAGACTGAAGCTTTCTTT
size: .; J: TRBJ2-3; V: TRBV29-1; D: .; CDR3: CSVADSSDTQYF; DNA: TGCAGCGTGGCCGACTCTTCGGATACGCAGTATTTT
size: many; J: TRBJ1-5; V: TRBV12-3/TRBV12-4; D: .; CDR3: CASSPSFSQPQHF; DNA: TGTGCCAGCAGTCCCTCTTTTAGTCAGCCCCAGCATTTT
size: .; J: TRBJ1-3; V: TRBV7-9; D: .; CDR3: CASSIREWDTIYF; DNA: TGTGCCAGCAGCATCCGGGAGTGGGACACCATATATTTT
size: few; J: TRBJ1-5; V: TRBV12-3/TRBV12-4; D: .; CDR3: CASSFAQGDQPQHF; DNA: TGTGCCAGCAGTTTTGCGCAGGGAGATCAGCCCCAGCATTTT
size: .; J: TRBJ1-3; V: TRBV12-3/TRBV12-4; D: .; CDR3: CASTKVGSGNTIYF; DNA: TGTGCCAGCACCAAAGTCGGCTCTGGAAACACCATATATTTT
size: .; J: TRBJ1-4; V: TRBV19; D: .; CDR3: CASSEWGAREKLFF; DNA: TGTGCCAGTAGTGAATGGGGGGCCCGTGAAAAACTGTTTTTT
size: .; J: TRBJ2-5; V: TRBV6-4; D: TRBD1; CDR3: CASSPTGRAQETQYF; DNA: TGTGCCAGCAGTCCGACAGGGCGAGCCCAAGAGACCCAGTACTTC